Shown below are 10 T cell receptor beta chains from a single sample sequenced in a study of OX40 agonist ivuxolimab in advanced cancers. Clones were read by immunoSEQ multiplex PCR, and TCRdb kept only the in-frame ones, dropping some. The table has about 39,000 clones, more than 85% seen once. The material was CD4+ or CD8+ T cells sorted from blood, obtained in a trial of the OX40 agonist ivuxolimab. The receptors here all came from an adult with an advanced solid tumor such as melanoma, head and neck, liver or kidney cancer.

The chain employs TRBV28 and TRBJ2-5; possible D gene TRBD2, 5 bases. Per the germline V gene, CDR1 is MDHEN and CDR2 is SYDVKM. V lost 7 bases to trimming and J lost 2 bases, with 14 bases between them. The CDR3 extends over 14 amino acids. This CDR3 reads CASTLMGGQETQYF. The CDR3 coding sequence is TGTGCCAGCACCCTTATGGGCGGGCAAGAGACCCAGTACTTC.

CDR3 protein: CASSRTGTDTQYF. In nucleotides, the CDR3 is TGTGCCAGCAGCCGCACAGGGACAGATACGCAGTATTTT. V usage is TRBV4-2 and J usage is TRBJ2-3; D is possibly TRBD1 (6 bases). Per germline, CDR1 LGHNA and CDR2 YNFKEQ. V lost 4 bases, J lost 3 bases, and 8 bases lay in between. The CDR3 sequence is 13 residues long.

The CDR3 DNA is TGCGCCAGCAGCCAAGGAGGTAGGGGCTCCTACGAGCAGTACTTC. It codes for CASSQGGRGSYEQYF. The rearrangement uses TRBV4-3 and TRBJ2-7; possible D gene TRBD1, 5 bases. Germline-derived CDR1 and CDR2 are LGHNA and YSLEER. This CDR3 contains 15 residues. V was trimmed by 1 base and J by 0 bases, leaving 10 bases between them.

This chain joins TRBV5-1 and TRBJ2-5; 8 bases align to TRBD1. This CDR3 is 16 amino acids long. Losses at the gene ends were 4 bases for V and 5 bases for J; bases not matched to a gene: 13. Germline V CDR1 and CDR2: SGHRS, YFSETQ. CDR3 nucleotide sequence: TGCGCCAGCAGCCACCCACCCTCGACAGGGGATGAGACCCAGTACTTC. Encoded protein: CASSHPPSTGDETQYF.

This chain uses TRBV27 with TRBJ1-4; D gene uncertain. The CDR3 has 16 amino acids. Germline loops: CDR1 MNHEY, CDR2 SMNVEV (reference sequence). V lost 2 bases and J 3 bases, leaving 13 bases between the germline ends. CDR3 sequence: CASSLVWTEANEKLFF. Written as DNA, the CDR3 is TGTGCCAGCAGTTTAGTCTGGACTGAAGCTAATGAAAAACTGTTTTTT.

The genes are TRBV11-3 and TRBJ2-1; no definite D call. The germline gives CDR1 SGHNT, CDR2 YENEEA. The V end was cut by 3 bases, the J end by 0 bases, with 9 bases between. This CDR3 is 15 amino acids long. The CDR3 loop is CASSLTLSSYNEQFF. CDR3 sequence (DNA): TGTGCCAGCAGCTTGACCCTGAGCTCCTACAATGAGCAGTTCTTC.

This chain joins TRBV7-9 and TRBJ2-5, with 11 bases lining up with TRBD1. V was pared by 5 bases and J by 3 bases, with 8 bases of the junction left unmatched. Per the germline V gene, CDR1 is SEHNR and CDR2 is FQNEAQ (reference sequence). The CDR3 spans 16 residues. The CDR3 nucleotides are TGTGCCAGCAGCCTTCCCGGGGACAGGGGGAAAGAGACCCAGTACTTC. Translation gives CASSLPGDRGKETQYF. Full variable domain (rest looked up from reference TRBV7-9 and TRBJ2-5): DTGVSQNPRHKITKRGQNVTFRCDPISEHNRLYWYRQTLGQGPEFLTYFQNEAQLEKSRLLSDRFSAERPKGSFSTLEIQRTEQGDSAMYLCASSLPGDRGKETQYFGPGTRLLVL.

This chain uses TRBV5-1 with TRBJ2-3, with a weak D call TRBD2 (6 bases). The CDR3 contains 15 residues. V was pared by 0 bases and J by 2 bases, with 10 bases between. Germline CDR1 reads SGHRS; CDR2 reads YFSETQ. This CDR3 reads CASSLEWGVTDTQYF. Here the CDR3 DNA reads TGCGCCAGCAGCTTGGAGTGGGGGGTCACAGATACGCAGTATTTT.

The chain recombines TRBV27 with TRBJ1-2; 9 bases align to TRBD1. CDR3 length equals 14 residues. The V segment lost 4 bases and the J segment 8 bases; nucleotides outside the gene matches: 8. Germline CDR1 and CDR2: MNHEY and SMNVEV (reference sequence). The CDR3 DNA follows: TGTGCCAGCAGTTCCTGGGACAGGGAGATCGGCTACACCTTC. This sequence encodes CASSSWDREIGYTF.

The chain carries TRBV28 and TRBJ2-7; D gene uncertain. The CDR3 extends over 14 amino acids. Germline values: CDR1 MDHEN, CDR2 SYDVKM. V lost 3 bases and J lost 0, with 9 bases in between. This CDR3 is CASSFATSSYEQYF. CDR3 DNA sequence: TGTGCCAGCAGTTTCGCCACGAGCTCCTACGAGCAGTACTTC.